This T cell receptor beta chain was captured in a study of quantifying T cell responses using KT2 cells. Looking at the study overall: cDNA was made from DNase-treated RNA using alpha and beta constant primers.

CDR1 MNHEY and CDR2 SVGEGT come from the germline V gene. The CDR3 runs 17 residues. Trimming removed 2 bases from V and 3 bases from J; junction bases left unmatched: 9. An oligo carrying a UMI was ligated to the cDNA 3' end. First-round PCR used about 4 cycles and beta primers RC1.1 and RC1.2 covering TRBC1 and TRBC2. From the UMI-ligation and nested PCR reads, TCRdb called clonotypes with MiXCR, one entry per CDR3 protein. The repertoire consists of about 30,000 distinct CDR3 sequences, with about 7.1% occurring once and the leading ten covering around a sixth. This TCR came from a human donor. Input material: PBMCs spiked with cells of the T cell clone KT2. The chain combines TRBV6-2 or TRBV6-3 with TRBJ1-5, with 8 bases aligning to TRBD1. CDR3 in DNA: TGTGCCAGCAGTTACAGATTCGGACAGGGTAACAATCAGCCCCAGCATTTT. Its translation is CASSYRFGQGNNQPQHF.